These 27 T cell receptor beta chains came from one sample sequenced in a study of immune heterogeneity within non-small cell lung tumors. Bulk tumor genomic DNA served as template, at roughly 600 ng per sample. Primary tumors were biopsied several times each, far apart, intraoperatively. Patients went through curative surgery, and their non-small cell lung cancer was untreated and newly diagnosed. With 32 V and 13 J primers, multiplex PCR amplified the TCR beta CDR3. TCRdb re-analysed the multiplex PCR reads in MiXCR, keeping a single row per CDR3 protein. The sample lists roughly 15,000 distinct CDR3 sequences, 30% to 35% occurring once. Sequencing was carried out using lung tumor tissue. The receptors here all came from a woman between 45 and 60 years old with non-small cell lung cancer.

J is TRBJ2-7 and V is TRBV4-1; D is uncertain. Looked up from germline, CDR1 is MGHRA and CDR2 is YSYEKL. Trimming shortened V by 1 base and J by 1 base, and 17 bases separated the two germline ends. The CDR3 consists of 17 residues. CDR3 bases: TGCGCCAGCAGCCAAGTAGATAGCAGGTGTAGGTCCTACGAGCAGTACTTC. Protein sequence: CASSQVDSRCRSYEQYF.

This clonotype counts as medium-sized. The CDR3 protein is CASSSPGAGGYEQYF. CDR3 sequence (DNA): TGTGCCAGCAGCTCCCCCGGGGCGGGGGGGTACGAGCAGTACTTC. The V gene is TRBV11-2, the J gene TRBJ2-7; TRBD2 matches at 9 bases. J lost 4 bases, V lost 4 bases, and 8 bases had no gene match. The V gene's germline CDR1 is SGHAT and CDR2 FQNNGV. The CDR3 has 15 amino acids. The whole variable domain, remainder taken from reference TRBV11-2 and TRBJ2-7, is EAGVAQSPRYKIIEKRQSVAFWCNPISGHATLYWYQQILGQGPKLLIQFQNNGVVDDSQLPKDRFSAERLKGVDSTLKIQPAKLEDSAVYLCASSSPGAGGYEQYFGPGTRLTVT.

This clonotype was recorded many times. The CDR3, as DNA: TGCAGTCCACAGACCGAGACTAGCGGGTCTACAGATACGCAGTATTTT. It specifies CSPQTETSGSTDTQYF. The chain carries TRBV20-1 and TRBJ2-3; 10 positions match TRBD2. Germline V lookup: CDR1 DFQATT, CDR2 SNEGSKA (reference sequence). The CDR3 contains 16 residues. Unmatched junction bases numbered 14, after V lost 8 bases and J lost 3 bases.

This clonotype was counted ten times or more. The chain combines TRBV19 with TRBJ2-3, with 7 bases fitting TRBD1. The CDR3 covers 15 residues. Germline CDR1 LNHDA, CDR2 SQIVND (reference sequence). V lost 6 bases and J lost 1; bases outside the gene matches: 7. The CDR3 DNA reads as TGTGCCAGTAGACGAACAGGACAGGGCACAGATACGCAGTATTTT. It codes for CASRRTGQGTDTQYF. Complete variable domain (other parts from reference TRBV19 and TRBJ2-3): DGGITQSPKYLFRKEGQNVTLSCEQNLNHDAMYWYRQDPGQGLRLIYYSQIVNDFQKGDIAEGYSVSREKKESFPLTVTSAQKNPTAFYLCASRRTGQGTDTQYFGPGTRLTVL.

This clonotype was detected many times. The chain joins TRBV9 to TRBJ1-2; D remains unclear. Trimming left V 2 bases short and J 3 bases short, with 14 bases between. CDR1 is SGDLS and CDR2 is YYNGEE in the germline V gene. This CDR3 region has 15 residues. The CDR3 spells CASSVTGQADYGYTF. In DNA, the CDR3 is TGTGCCAGCAGCGTGACTGGGCAGGCCGACTATGGCTACACCTTC.

The rearrangement uses TRBV19 and TRBJ1-6, with TRBD1 identical over 8 bases. Per the germline V gene, CDR1 is LNHDA and CDR2 is SQIVND (reference sequence). V lost 5 bases, J lost 9 bases, and 12 bases stayed unmatched. This CDR3 has 16 amino acids. The DNA for the CDR3 is TGTGCCAGTAGTCCCGGGACAGGACTCAAGGGTTCACCCCTCCACTTT. This gives the protein CASSPGTGLKGSPLHF.

The genes are TRBV4-1 and TRBJ2-2; D ambiguous. Germline CDR1 reads MGHRA; CDR2 reads YSYEKL. V gave up 3 bases and J gave up 7 bases, with 15 bases separating them. This CDR3 comprises 15 residues. The CDR3 nucleotides read TGCGCCAGCAGCCAGGTCGATGGGTCCGGCGGGGAGCTGTTTTTT. Residues: CASSQVDGSGGELFF.

V is TRBV24-1 and J is TRBJ2-1, with 9 positions matching TRBD2. The V gene's germline CDR1 is KGHDR and CDR2 SFDVKD. The CDR3 runs 15 residues. After removal of 4 bases from V and 9 bases from J, the junction contained 9 bases not matched to a gene. CDR3 protein: CATSDSILTSGEQFF. In DNA, the CDR3 is TGTGCCACCAGTGACTCTATTTTGACTAGCGGTGAGCAGTTCTTC.

The chain has TRBV4-2 and TRBJ2-1; D may be TRBD1 (5 bases). Per germline, CDR1 LGHNA and CDR2 YNFKEQ. V gave up 2 bases and J gave up 5 bases, with 16 bases separating them. This CDR3 region has 16 residues. Written as DNA, the CDR3 is TGTGCCAGCAGCCAATTGAAAGGGGATGCGAACAATGAGCAGTTCTTC. Translation gives CASSQLKGDANNEQFF.

Points on this clonotype: One base away lies a much larger clone, so this may be a sequencing read error. J is TRBJ1-3 and V is TRBV30; D gene unclear. Germline V CDR1 and CDR2: GTSNPN, SVGIG (reference sequence). CDR3 length: 12 residues. The ends were cut back, 4 bases at V and 3 bases at J, with 7 bases in the middle. The CDR3 DNA is TGTGCCTGGAAGAAGGATGGAAACACCATATATTTT. This gives the protein CAWKKDGNTIYF.

In its sample, this clonotype was seen once. The genes are TRBV15 and TRBJ2-1; no clear D gene. Germline CDR1 is LNHNV and CDR2 is YYDKDF (reference sequence). CDR3 size: 13 residues. V lost 3 bases to trimming and J lost 7 bases, with 10 bases between them. CDR3 DNA sequence: TGTGCCACCAGCAGTGCTTTGGGAAATGAGCAGTTCTTC. Protein product: CATSSALGNEQFF.

This sequence joins TRBV7-6 and TRBJ1-4; D is unclear. Trimming stripped 1 base from V and 5 bases from J, with 14 bases between. CDR1 is SGHVS, CDR2 FNYEAQ, per germline. The CDR3 contains 16 residues. In nucleotides, the CDR3 is TGTGCCAGCAGCTTAGAAATCCCCAGCCAGAATGAAAAACTGTTTTTT. It yields the protein CASSLEIPSQNEKLFF.

This clonotype was detected a few times. The genes are TRBV10-2 and TRBJ2-5; 12 bases line up with TRBD2. V lost 6 bases to trimming and J lost 5 bases; unmatched junction nucleotides: 1. The CDR3 is 13 amino acids. In germline, CDR1 is WSHSY, CDR2 SAAADI. The CDR3 region is CASRGTSGETQYF. The CDR3 coding sequence is TGCGCCAGCAGGGGGACTAGCGGGGAGACCCAGTACTTC.

Judged by abundance, this clonotype is medium-sized. A read error may account for a junction end that differs from germline. The chain uses TRBV30 and TRBJ2-1; 7 bases match TRBD1. The CDR3 runs 11 residues. Germline-derived CDR1 and CDR2 are GTSNPN and SVGIG (reference sequence). The CDR3 loop reads CAWKFGQASLF. CDR3 DNA: TGTGCCTGGAAATTTGGACAGGCTTCGCTCTTC.

In its sample, this clonotype ranks as medium-sized. This rearrangement joins TRBV20-1 to TRBJ2-7; TRBD2 matches at 9 bases. Germline values: CDR1 DFQATT, CDR2 SNEGSKA (reference sequence). The CDR3 covers 13 residues. Trimming cost V 6 bases and J 5 bases; bases outside gene matches: 8. This chain's CDR3 is CSAPLAGRNEQYF. CDR3 in DNA: TGCAGTGCGCCTCTAGCGGGGAGAAACGAGCAGTACTTC.

This clonotype is medium-sized in the sample. The V gene is TRBV6-2 or TRBV6-3, the J gene TRBJ1-3, with unresolved D. V lost 7 bases, J lost 0 bases, and 7 bases lay in between. The germline CDR1 and CDR2 sequences are MNHEY and SVGEGT. This CDR3 region has 13 residues. CDR3 in amino acids: CASNGFSGNTIYF. CDR3 DNA sequence: TGTGCCAGCAACGGTTTCTCTGGAAACACCATATATTTT.

This clonotype was seen a few times. The rearrangement links TRBV6-1 to TRBJ2-1; 7 bases map to TRBD1. Per the germline V gene, CDR1 is MNHNS and CDR2 is SASEGT. This CDR3 contains 14 residues. Unmatched junction bases numbered 9, after V lost 5 bases and J lost 8 bases. The CDR3 nucleotides read TGTGCCAGCAGTACCTCGACAGGGAGCGATGAGCAGTTCTTC. Protein product: CASSTSTGSDEQFF.

Comments on this clonotype: The junction and the germline gene differ at one end; a read error may be behind it. The rearrangement joins TRBV6-1 to TRBJ2-5; the match to TRBD2 covers 8 bases. The CDR3 has 13 amino acids. The germline V gene has CDR1 MNHNS and CDR2 SASEGT. CDR3 nucleotides: TGTGCCAGCAGACGAGCGGGAGAAGAGACCCAGCACTTC. This encodes CASRRAGEETQHF.

This clonotype was recorded at least ten times. The chain recombines TRBV2 with TRBJ1-5; tentatively, D is TRBD1 (6 bases). Trimming stripped 4 bases from V and 4 bases from J, with 11 bases between. This CDR3 has 14 amino acids. Germline loops: CDR1 SNHLY, CDR2 FYNNEI. CDR3 nucleotides: TGTGCCAGCAGTGCAGACAGGAAAAATCAGCCCCAGCATTTT. Its protein is CASSADRKNQPQHF.

Many counts were recorded for this clonotype. The chain couples TRBV29-1 to TRBJ2-7; tentatively, D is TRBD1 or TRBD2 (6 bases each). CDR1 is SQVTM and CDR2 is ANQGSEA in the germline V gene. V lost 1 base to trimming and J lost 3 bases, with 16 bases between them. This CDR3 has 15 amino acids. The CDR3 nucleotides read TGCAGCGTTGAAGCGGGGGCAGCTACAAGCTACGAGCAGTACTTC. Residues: CSVEAGAATSYEQYF.

The chain combines TRBV6-1 with TRBJ1-2, with D possibly TRBD1 on 5 matching bases. Trimming removed 5 bases at V and 2 bases at J, with 9 bases between. Germline V lookup: CDR1 MNHNS, CDR2 SASEGT. This CDR3 region has 13 residues. The CDR3 nucleotides are TGTGCCAGCAGTAGGGACCTAAACTATGGCTACACCTTC. Residues: CASSRDLNYGYTF.

This clonotype has only a few counts. The gene calls are TRBV12-3 or TRBV12-4 and TRBJ2-7; D is perhaps TRBD1 (6 bases). Trimming removed 3 bases from V and 3 bases from J, with 12 bases in between. CDR3 length equals 14 residues. CDR3 region: CASSFGTGSYEQYF. The CDR3 DNA reads as TGTGCCAGCAGTTTTGGTACAGGGAGCTACGAGCAGTACTTC.

This clonotype was counted at least ten times. This chain uses TRBV28 with TRBJ1-4; D may be TRBD1 (6 bases). CDR3 length equals 12 residues. V dropped 7 bases and J dropped 4 bases, with 7 bases sitting between them. Germline CDR1 reads MDHEN; CDR2 reads SYDVKM. In nucleotides, the CDR3 is TGTGCCAGCAACAGGGATAATGAAAAACTGTTTTTT. Translating gives CASNRDNEKLFF.

This clonotype was counted at least ten times. V and J are TRBV3-1 and TRBJ1-2; TRBD1 agrees at 7 bases. The germline V gene has CDR1 LGHDT and CDR2 YNNKEL (reference sequence). V shed 6 bases, J shed 5 bases, and the junction held 9 bases outside the gene matches. The CDR3 is made up of 14 amino acids. The CDR3 region is CASRRGTDLYGYTF. The DNA for the CDR3 is TGTGCCAGCAGGAGAGGGACAGATCTTTATGGCTACACCTTC.

This clonotype was seen ten or more times. The CDR3 coding sequence is TGTGCCAGCAGTGGGACTTCCGCCGCTCTAGGGTATGGCTACACCTTC. Protein: CASSGTSAALGYGYTF. The rearrangement uses TRBV28 and TRBJ1-2; maybe TRBD1 (5 bases). V was shortened by 5 bases and J by 5 bases, with 21 bases between the two germline ends. The CDR3 loop spans 16 amino acids. Germline V gene sequence: CDR1 MDHEN, CDR2 SYDVKM.

This clonotype was recorded many times. The V call is TRBV27, the J call TRBJ2-7; D possibly corresponds to TRBD2 (6 bases). V dropped 0 bases and J dropped 2 bases, with 11 bases sitting between them. The CDR3 covers 15 residues. Germline CDR1 is MNHEY and CDR2 is SMNVEV (reference sequence). Here the CDR3 DNA reads TGTGCCAGCAGTTTATCAGGGAGGTTCGCCTACGAGCAGTACTTC. Translated: CASSLSGRFAYEQYF.

This clonotype turned up a few times. V and J are TRBV5-1 and TRBJ2-3; D gene ambiguous. Deletions cut 0 bases from V and 5 bases from J, with 4 bases between. The CDR3 covers 12 residues. Germline-derived CDR1 and CDR2 are SGHRS and YFSETQ. The CDR3: CASSLAGDTQYF. The CDR3 DNA is TGCGCCAGCAGCTTGGCCGGAGATACGCAGTATTTT.